These 32 T cell receptor beta chains came from one sample sequenced in a study of response to subunit inactivated influenza vaccine. MiXCR was run by TCRdb on the RT-PCR reads, yielding one entry per CDR3 protein. The sample records a few hundred thousand distinct CDR3 sequences, 20% to 25% being singletons. The input for sequencing was PBMCs from blood, taken 21 months after vaccination. The receptor source for this set is a man aged 50-75 years who received an inactivated influenza vaccine.

Only a few counts were recorded for this clonotype. This chain links TRBV6-1 with TRBJ1-3; D gene ambiguous. The germline V gene has CDR1 MNHNS and CDR2 SASEGT. Deletions cut 5 bases from V and 4 bases from J, with 9 bases between. The CDR3 is 13 residues long. In DNA form, the CDR3 reads TGTGCCAGCAGTCAAGACGGAGGAAACACCATATATTTT. Translating it yields CASSQDGGNTIYF.

There are a few counts of this clonotype. This chain uses TRBV10-3 with TRBJ1-3; unclear D gene. This CDR3 spans 14 amino acids. The V gene lost 6 bases and the J gene lost 0 bases, with 9 bases spanning the gap. Germline V gene lookup returns CDR1 ENHRY and CDR2 SYGVKD. This CDR3 is CAIRPGFSGNTIYF. DNA for the CDR3: TGTGCCATCAGGCCGGGATTCTCTGGAAACACCATATATTTT.

The gene calls are TRBV10-3 and TRBJ2-1; 10 nucleotides align to TRBD1. CDR1 and CDR2 from the germline V gene are ENHRY and SYGVKD. This CDR3 comprises 20 residues. J was trimmed by 10 bases and V by 8 bases; bases with no gene match: 29. The CDR3 protein is CAISPGQGRAGTRSSREQFF. In DNA, the CDR3 is TGTGCCATCTCCCCGGGACAGGGGAGAGCCGGGACTAGAAGCTCGAGAGAGCAGTTCTTC.

This chain joins TRBV10-3 and TRBJ2-7; D uncertain. Germline loops: CDR1 ENHRY, CDR2 SYGVKD. This CDR3 has 12 amino acids. V was cut by 3 bases and J by 3 bases, with 6 bases left in between. In DNA, the CDR3 is TGTGCCATCAGTGAAGACGGCTACGAGCAGTACTTC. The encoded protein is CAISEDGYEQYF.

The chain combines TRBV2 with TRBJ2-7; TRBD1 is a possible D gene (5 bases). The CDR3 covers 11 residues. Germline CDR1 is SNHLY and CDR2 is FYNNEI. V lost 6 bases, J lost 4 bases, and 7 bases lay in between. The CDR3 protein is CASRKGYEQYF. The CDR3 region has the DNA TGTGCCAGCAGAAAGGGGTACGAGCAGTACTTC.

This clonotype has at least ten counts. The V gene is TRBV29-1, the J gene TRBJ2-5; D is unresolved. CDR1 and CDR2 (germline): SQVTM, ANQGSEA. V shed 4 bases and J shed 1 base, with 7 bases lying between them. The CDR3 has 12 residues. CDR3 bases: TGCAGCGTTGGTGGGGTCCAAGAGACCCAGTACTTC. It encodes CSVGGVQETQYF.

This clonotype was observed a few times. This chain joins TRBV29-1 and TRBJ1-2; a weak D match, TRBD1 (5 bases). Germline assignment: CDR1 SQVTM and CDR2 ANQGSEA. The CDR3 extends over 12 amino acids. V lost 7 bases and J lost 6, with 15 bases in between. The CDR3 coding sequence is TGCAGCGCCGGCCCGGAGGGGAATGGCTACACCTTC. It encodes CSAGPEGNGYTF.

This clonotype occurred many times. This chain connects TRBV5-7 to TRBJ1-1; no definite D call. TRBV5-7 is given ORF status, its function remaining uncertain. CDR3 size: 14 residues. V was trimmed by 4 bases and J by 2 bases, leaving 12 bases between them. The CDR3 is CASSHITVNTEAFF. In nucleotides, the CDR3 is TGTGCCAGCAGCCATATCACAGTTAACACTGAAGCTTTCTTT.

This clonotype was detected only a few times. This rearrangement joins TRBV7-3 to TRBJ2-3; no definite D call. Germline V gene data show CDR1 as SGHTA and CDR2 as FQGTGA. V was cut by 0 bases and J by 6 bases, with 7 bases left in between. The CDR3 is 13 residues long. Here the CDR3 reads CASSLTPSDTQYF. The CDR3 nucleotides are TGTGCCAGCAGCTTAACGCCGTCGGATACGCAGTATTTT.

Comment on this clonotype: One end of the junction fails to match germline, which may point to a read error. V is TRBV7-2 and J is TRBJ2-5; D assignment may be TRBD1 or TRBD2 (6 bases each). This CDR3 spans 14 amino acids. CDR1 and CDR2 from the germline V gene are SGHTA and FQGNSA. The DNA for the CDR3 is TGTGCCAGCAGCTTCATCCGGGGGCAAGAGGCCCAGTACTTC. This encodes CASSFIRGQEAQYF.

The chain couples TRBV30 to TRBJ2-3; D is uncertain. V dropped 6 bases and J dropped 2 bases, with 6 bases sitting between them. The germline gives CDR1 GTSNPN, CDR2 SVGIG (reference sequence). CDR3 length equals 11 residues. The CDR3 region is CACYITDTQYF. CDR3 nucleotides: TGTGCCTGCTATATCACAGATACGCAGTATTTT.

The V call is TRBV7-9, the J call TRBJ2-3; D remains ambiguous. Germline V gene lookup returns CDR1 SEHNR and CDR2 FQNEAQ (reference sequence). The CDR3 totals 13 residues. Trimming cost V 5 bases and J 6 bases, with 12 bases left between them. The CDR3 protein is CASSIPRVDTQYF. In nucleotides, the CDR3 is TGTGCCAGCAGCATCCCTCGGGTTGATACGCAGTATTTT.

The chain has TRBV5-1 and TRBJ2-7, with D unresolved. The CDR3 contains 13 residues. Trimming took off 6 bases at V and 1 base at J, with 11 bases between the two ends. The germline CDR1 and CDR2 sequences are SGHRS and YFSETQ. The CDR3 spells CASTETNSYEQYF. The CDR3 nucleotides are TGCGCCAGCACTGAAACAAATTCCTACGAGCAGTACTTC. Looking up the rest from reference TRBV5-1 and TRBJ2-7 gives the full variable domain: KAGVTQTPRYLIKTRGQQVTLSCSPISGHRSVSWYQQTPGQGLQFLFEYFSETQRNKGNFPGRFSGRQFSNSRSEMNVSTLELGDSALYLCASTETNSYEQYFGPGTRLTVT.

This clonotype was counted many times. J is TRBJ2-1 and V is TRBV12-3 or TRBV12-4; 11 bases match TRBD2. CDR3 length: 13 amino acids. V lost 11 bases and J lost 6; bases outside the gene matches: 6. As DNA, the CDR3 is TGTGCCTTGGGACTAGCGGCGCGCAATGAGCAGTTCTTC. Translated: CALGLAARNEQFF.

The sample holds many counts of this clonotype. CDR3 bases: TGCAGTGCTAGAGACAGGACAGGCCCATATAGCAATCAGCCCCAGCATTTT. It codes for CSARDRTGPYSNQPQHF. The V and J genes are TRBV20-1 and TRBJ1-5; 7 nucleotides agree with TRBD1. The germline V gene has CDR1 DFQATT and CDR2 SNEGSKA (reference sequence). There are 17 residues in the CDR3. J lost 0 bases, V lost 0 bases, and 8 bases had no gene match.

Note on this clonotype: The CDR3 does not close with the conserved phenylalanine or tryptophan, likely indicating a read error. This chain uses TRBV12-3 or TRBV12-4 with TRBJ1-5; D gene uncertain. The CDR3 runs to 15 residues. Trimming removed 5 bases at V and 1 base at J, with 12 bases between. In DNA form, the CDR3 reads TGTGCCAGCAGTGTGGCCGATGCGAGCAATCAGCCCCAGCATCTT. This sequence encodes CASSVADASNQPQHL.

The chain combines TRBV14 with TRBJ2-2; the D is unclear. The CDR3 spans 13 residues. V dropped 5 bases and J dropped 6 bases, with 10 bases sitting between them. The V gene's germline CDR1 is SGHDN and CDR2 FVKESK. The CDR3 DNA is TGTGCCAGCAGCGCCCTAAGGGCCGGGGAGCTGTTTTTT. It yields the protein CASSALRAGELFF.

Worth noting for this clonotype: One end of the junction does not line up with germline, which may come from a read error. V gene TRBV9 combines with J gene TRBJ2-1; 10 nucleotides match TRBD2. Germline V CDR1 and CDR2: SGDLS, YYNGEE. The CDR3 runs to 15 residues. CDR3 protein: CASSASGSSNNEQFF. The CDR3 region has the DNA TGTGCCAGCAGCGCTAGCGGGAGCTCCAACAATGAGCAGTTCTTC.

This clonotype was counted between two and nine times. CDR3 bases: TGTGCCAGCAGTCGGACAGGGGCGGTGGATCAGCCCCAGCATTTT. Encoded protein: CASSRTGAVDQPQHF. This sequence joins TRBV9 and TRBJ1-5; 9 bases line up with TRBD1. CDR1 is SGDLS and CDR2 is YYNGEE in the germline V gene. Unmatched junction bases numbered 8, after V lost 5 bases and J lost 5 bases. The CDR3 totals 15 residues.

This clonotype was recorded only once. This chain joins TRBV20-1 and TRBJ1-2; the D is unclear. Germline-derived CDR1 and CDR2 are DFQATT and SNEGSKA (reference sequence). The CDR3 is 11 amino acids. V was cut by 6 bases and J by 8 bases, with 13 bases left in between. The DNA of the CDR3 is TGCAGTGCCTTCTTCAGCGGCGGCTACACCTTC. Translating it yields CSAFFSGGYTF.

The rearrangement joins TRBV4-3 to TRBJ2-6; 7 nucleotides match TRBD1. Germline CDR1 and CDR2: LGHNA and YSLEER. This CDR3 has 16 residues. The V and J ends lost 5 bases and 2 bases, in that order; junction bases with no gene match: 6. The CDR3 is CASSSEGAPGANVLTF. The CDR3 DNA is TGCGCCAGCAGCTCAGAGGGGGCGCCTGGGGCCAACGTCCTGACTTTC.

This clonotype was found a few times. The J gene is TRBJ1-1, the V gene TRBV30, with D perhaps matching TRBD1 (6 bases). Germline V gives CDR1 GTSNPN, CDR2 SVGIG (reference sequence). With 4 bases removed from V and 5 bases from J, the gap between germline ends came to 8 bases. The CDR3 runs 11 residues. The CDR3 loop is CAWNRDTEAFF. CDR3 bases: TGTGCCTGGAACAGGGATACTGAAGCTTTCTTT.

CDR3 loop: CASSKPGTPNTEAFF. The CDR3 DNA reads TGTGCCAGCAGTAAACCCGGGACACCCAACACTGAAGCTTTCTTT. The V and J genes are TRBV5-4 and TRBJ1-1; possible D gene TRBD1, 6 bases. V shed 5 bases and J shed 2 bases, with 16 bases lying between them. CDR3 length equals 15 residues. The germline V gene encodes CDR1 SGHNT and CDR2 YYREEE (reference sequence).

This clonotype showed up just a few times. The genes are TRBV7-9 and TRBJ2-7; D is unresolved. The CDR3 extends over 15 amino acids. V gave up 2 bases and J gave up 7 bases, with 18 bases separating them. CDR1 is SEHNR, CDR2 FQNEAQ, per germline (reference sequence). CDR3 DNA: TGTGCCAGCAGCTTATTAACGGCTACCTCCGGGGAGCAGTACTTC. It translates to CASSLLTATSGEQYF.

This clonotype turned up a few times. This chain links TRBV20-1 with TRBJ2-3; D gene unclear. The CDR3 loop spans 12 amino acids. Deletions cut 1 base from V and 0 bases from J, with 2 bases between. Germline V gene sequence: CDR1 DFQATT, CDR2 SNEGSKA (reference sequence). DNA for the CDR3: TGCAGTGCTAGAGTAAGCACAGATACGCAGTATTTT. Its translation: CSARVSTDTQYF.

In its sample, this clonotype was seen a few times. This chain uses TRBV7-9 with TRBJ1-4; 10 bases are shared with TRBD1. The J segment lost 4 bases and the V segment lost 7 bases, leaving 6 bases of the junction unmatched. This CDR3 has 15 residues. The germline V gene has CDR1 SEHNR and CDR2 FQNEAQ (reference sequence). DNA of the CDR3: TGTGCCAGCAAGAAGACAGGGGGCTATAATGAAAAACTGTTTTTT. This encodes CASKKTGGYNEKLFF.

This rearrangement joins TRBV7-2 to TRBJ2-5; TRBD1 agrees at 7 bases. The CDR3 runs to 14 residues. J was trimmed by 3 bases and V by 2 bases; bases with no gene match: 3. Germline CDR1 reads SGHTA; CDR2 reads FQGNSA. This CDR3 is CASSLSDRKETQYF. CDR3 bases: TGTGCCAGCAGCTTATCGGACAGGAAAGAGACCCAGTACTTC.

This clonotype occurred a few times. The chain has TRBV12-3 or TRBV12-4 and TRBJ2-2; 11 bases map to TRBD2. The CDR3 extends over 19 amino acids. V dropped 2 bases and J dropped 2; count of bases not matched to a gene: 10. CDR3 loop: CASSLYLLAGGRNTGELFF. CDR3 in DNA: TGTGCCAGCAGTTTATATTTGCTAGCGGGGGGCCGAAACACCGGGGAGCTGTTTTTT.

In this sample, this clonotype turned up a few times. This may arise from a read error, as a much more abundant clone is one base away. V gene TRBV5-1 combines with J gene TRBJ1-1; no clear D. CDR1 is SGHRS, CDR2 YFSETQ, per germline. The CDR3 sequence is 15 residues long. CDR3 nucleotide sequence: TGCGCCAGCAGCTTGGACGGGAGCTTGAACACTGAAGCTTTATTT. Amino acids: CASSLDGSLNTEALF.

The chain couples TRBV20-1 to TRBJ2-7; D ambiguous. V was pared by 0 bases and J by 2 bases, with 14 bases between. CDR1 is DFQATT, CDR2 SNEGSKA, per germline (reference sequence). This CDR3 comprises 15 residues. The CDR3 nucleotides are TGCAGTGCTAGAGATCATCTTCTCTCTGCCTACGAGCAGTACTTC. The encoded protein is CSARDHLLSAYEQYF.

This clonotype occurred a few times. This chain connects TRBV10-3 to TRBJ1-1, with D uncertain. The V end lost 6 bases, the J end lost 4 bases, and 12 bases lay between the germline ends. Germline CDR1 is ENHRY and CDR2 is SYGVKD. This CDR3 contains 13 residues. CDR3 amino acids: CAIRGRAGTEAFF. The CDR3 nucleotides are TGTGCCATCAGGGGGAGGGCGGGCACTGAAGCTTTCTTT.

This chain links TRBV6-2 or TRBV6-3 with TRBJ1-5; D unresolved. V was trimmed by 5 bases and J by 7 bases, leaving 15 bases between them. Germline CDR1 MNHEY, CDR2 SVGEGT. The CDR3 covers 14 residues. CDR3 residues: CASSPLDRDQPQHF. The CDR3 coding sequence is TGTGCCAGCAGTCCACTAGACCGCGACCAGCCCCAGCATTTT.